Shown below are 31 T cell receptor beta chains from a single sample sequenced in a study of regulatory T cells in long-lasting Graves disease. Through Arm-PCR of CDR3 regions and iRepertoire HTBI primers, TCR beta libraries were built. TCRdb passed the multiplex PCR reads through MiXCR, listing each CDR3 protein once. The table records hundreds of thousands of distinct CDR3 sequences, around a fifth of them present only once. Time point defined: persistent/refractory GD, antithyroid drugs over 5 years with positive TRAb. RNA isolated from PBMCs was used to make the TCR library. Sequenced here: peripheral blood mononuclear cells (PBMCs), sampled when the disease was refractory, from a patient treated with antithyroid drugs. These receptors originate from a female donor with Graves disease.

This clonotype was counted between two and nine times. V and J are TRBV19 and TRBJ1-5; D may be TRBD1 (5 bases). The germline V and J ends were trimmed by 6 bases and 0 bases, with 12 bases remaining between them. The CDR3 has 15 residues. From germline, CDR1 is LNHDA and CDR2 SQIVND (reference sequence). CDR3 region: CASRDSSDSNQPQHF. DNA of the CDR3: TGTGCCAGTAGAGACAGCAGCGATAGCAATCAGCCCCAGCATTTT.

The table lists this clonotype with many counts. This sequence joins TRBV28 and TRBJ2-7; unclear D gene. This CDR3 spans 11 amino acids. V shed 5 bases and J shed 7 bases, with 9 bases lying between them. Germline assignment: CDR1 MDHEN and CDR2 SYDVKM. The CDR3 sequence is CASSPLWEQYF. DNA for the CDR3: TGTGCCAGCAGTCCTCTTTGGGAGCAGTACTTC.

This clonotype turned up a few times. A read error may account for a junction end that differs from germline. The J gene is TRBJ2-2, the V gene TRBV2, with 8 bases lining up with TRBD2. The CDR3 is 18 amino acids. The germline V gene has CDR1 SNHLY and CDR2 FYNNEI. The CDR3 loop reads CASSDNPGGTSRTGEPFF. Written as DNA, the CDR3 is TGTGCCAGCAGTGATAACCCAGGCGGGACTAGTAGGACCGGGGAGCCGTTTTTT.

This clonotype was picked up many times. The gene calls are TRBV7-8 and TRBJ1-5, with D hard to call. This CDR3 is built from 15 residues. CDR1 SGHVS and CDR2 FQNEAQ come from the germline V gene. The V end lost 5 bases, the J end lost 7 bases, and 18 bases lay between the germline ends. Written as DNA, the CDR3 is TGTGCCAGCAGCAACACCCGATGGGAAAGACAGCCCCAGCATTTT. Translation gives CASSNTRWERQPQHF.

A remark on this clonotype: This clone may be a read error of a much larger clone one base away. V gene TRBV12-3 or TRBV12-4 combines with J gene TRBJ2-4; TRBD2 aligns across 7 bases. This CDR3 is built from 16 residues. The junction had 11 bases not matched to a gene; V was cut back by 6 bases and J by 3 bases. CDR3 protein: CASRQREERGKNIQYF. CDR3 nucleotides: TGTGCCAGCAGACAAAGGGAGGAGCGGGGCAAAAACATTCAGTACTTC.

This clonotype was detected many times. J is TRBJ2-7 and V is TRBV7-2; D possibly corresponds to TRBD1 (5 bases). V was cut by 1 base and J by 5 bases, with 12 bases left in between. In germline, CDR1 is SGHTA, CDR2 FQGNSA. This CDR3 region has 14 residues. The CDR3 DNA is TGTGCCAGCAGCTTAGGCATGGGGCAAAACGAGCAGTACTTC. This encodes CASSLGMGQNEQYF. Supplemented by reference TRBV7-2 and TRBJ2-7, the full variable domain reads GAGVSQSPSNKVTEKGKDVELRCDPISGHTALYWYRQSLGQGLEFLIYFQGNSAPDKSGLPSDRFSAERTGGSVSTLTIQRTQQEDSAVYLCASSLGMGQNEQYFGPGTRLTVT.

This clonotype occurred many times. The rearrangement uses TRBV28 and TRBJ1-4; the match to TRBD1 covers 7 bases. The germline V gene has CDR1 MDHEN and CDR2 SYDVKM. The junction had 2 bases not matched to a gene; V was cut back by 5 bases and J by 8 bases. The CDR3 consists of 12 residues. The CDR3: CASSIQGEKLFF. CDR3 nucleotide sequence: TGTGCCAGCAGTATACAGGGGGAAAAACTGTTTTTT. Full variable domain (remainder filled in from reference TRBV28 and TRBJ1-4): DVKVTQSSRYLVKRTGEKVFLECVQDMDHENMFWYRQDPGLGLRLIYFSYDVKMKEKGDIPEGYSVSREKKERFSLILESASTNQTSMYLCASSIQGEKLFFGSGTQLSVL.

This clonotype was detected many times. CDR3 sequence: CASSYTGHYGYTF. The DNA of the CDR3 is TGTGCCAGCAGTTACACAGGGCACTATGGCTACACCTTC. J is TRBJ1-2 and V is TRBV6-5; maybe TRBD1 (6 bases). Germline loops: CDR1 MNHEY, CDR2 SVGAGI. V lost 2 bases and J lost 3, with 7 bases in between. The CDR3 runs to 13 residues.

V and J are TRBV27 and TRBJ1-4; D is possibly TRBD1 (5 bases). Trimming stripped 6 bases from V and 8 bases from J, with 22 bases between. Germline CDR1 is MNHEY and CDR2 is SMNVEV (reference sequence). The CDR3 is made up of 16 amino acids. The CDR3 sequence is CASRRSSRRGEEKLFF. CDR3 DNA: TGTGCCAGCAGGCGGTCCTCAAGGCGAGGGGAGGAAAAACTGTTTTTT. Filled out from reference TRBV27 and TRBJ1-4, the complete variable domain reads EAQVTQNPRYLITVTGKKLTVTCSQNMNHEYMSWYRQDPGLGLRQIYYSMNVEVTDKGDVPEGYKVSRKEKRNFPLILESPSPNQTSLYFCASRRSSRRGEEKLFFGSGTQLSVL.

This chain connects TRBV19 to TRBJ1-1; 8 bases line up with TRBD1. Germline values: CDR1 LNHDA, CDR2 SQIVND (reference sequence). The CDR3 runs 17 residues. V shed 9 bases, J shed 0 bases, and the junction held 15 bases outside the gene matches. CDR3 nucleotide sequence: TGTGCCAGGCCCAAGGGGACAGGCCGTCTTATGAACACTGAAGCTTTCTTT. This codes for CARPKGTGRLMNTEAFF.

This clonotype came up many times. This rearrangement joins TRBV11-2 to TRBJ2-5; maybe TRBD2 (6 bases). The germline gives CDR1 SGHAT, CDR2 FQNNGV. CDR3 size: 15 residues. V lost 1 base to trimming and J lost 5 bases, with 14 bases between them. CDR3 in DNA: TGTGCCAGCAGCTTAGTTGGGGGGTTCGGGGAGACCCAGTACTTC. Its translation is CASSLVGGFGETQYF.

This clonotype was seen repeatedly, ten times or more. One end of the junction varies from germline; a read error may be responsible. CDR3 sequence: CASSLAGGSYEQYF. CDR3 DNA sequence: TGTGCCAGCAGTTTAGCGGGAGGCTCCTACGAGCAGTACTTC. The chain recombines TRBV5-1 with TRBJ2-7, with TRBD2 identical over 10 bases. CDR3 length: 14 amino acids. Germline V gene sequence: CDR1 SGHRS, CDR2 YFSETQ.

This clonotype was found a few times. This rearrangement joins TRBV10-1 to TRBJ1-2; D is unresolved. The CDR3 totals 13 residues. Germline lookup yields CDR1 WNHNN and CDR2 SYGVQD (reference sequence). Trimming stripped 5 bases from V and 6 bases from J, with 13 bases between. CDR3 bases: TGCGCCAGCAGTCCCGACCTTCGGGATGGCTACACCTTC. The encoded protein is CASSPDLRDGYTF.

There are a few counts of this clonotype. This chain joins TRBV10-3 and TRBJ1-1; D gene ambiguous. From germline, CDR1 is ENHRY and CDR2 SYGVKD. This CDR3 comprises 14 residues. Between the trimmed V and J ends, which lost 0 bases and 1 base, there was a span of 6 bases. CDR3 bases: TGTGCCATCAGTGAGTCTTCGGGGAACACTGAAGCTTTCTTT. Translated: CAISESSGNTEAFF.

This clonotype was counted ten times or more. The chain is built from TRBV2 and TRBJ2-7, with TRBD1 as a possible D gene (6 bases). Germline V lookup: CDR1 SNHLY, CDR2 FYNNEI. Deletions cut 8 bases from V and 3 bases from J, with 14 bases between. The CDR3 runs 13 residues. The CDR3 reads CASQGTFDYEQYF. The CDR3 nucleotides read TGTGCCAGCCAGGGGACATTTGACTACGAGCAGTACTTC.

This clonotype was observed many times. The chain couples TRBV7-6 to TRBJ1-6; a possible D gene is TRBD1 (5 bases). Trimming removed 0 bases from V and 8 bases from J, with 11 bases in between. Germline V lookup: CDR1 SGHVS, CDR2 FNYEAQ. The CDR3 has 15 amino acids. The CDR3 DNA follows: TGTGCCAGCAGCTTAGCGGGGGGGTTGGATTCACCCCTCCACTTT. This gives the protein CASSLAGGLDSPLHF.

This chain joins TRBV28 and TRBJ2-7; TRBD1 agrees at 8 bases. Germline CDR1 reads MDHEN; CDR2 reads SYDVKM. The CDR3 extends over 14 amino acids. V shed 6 bases, J shed 5 bases, and the junction held 9 bases outside the gene matches. CDR3 DNA: TGTGCCAGCAGAGCGCAGGGGGCCAGGGACGAGCAGTACTTC. This encodes CASRAQGARDEQYF.

This clonotype has a handful of counts. The chain is built from TRBV4-1 and TRBJ1-5, with D tentatively TRBD1 (5 bases). The CDR3 totals 13 residues. The germline V and J ends were trimmed by 5 bases and 4 bases, with 9 bases remaining between them. CDR1 is MGHRA and CDR2 is YSYEKL in the germline V gene. The CDR3 nucleotides read TGCGCCAGCAGCACCCAGGGAAATCAGCCCCAGCATTTT. Its translation is CASSTQGNQPQHF.

The V gene is TRBV3-1, the J gene TRBJ1-5, with D perhaps matching TRBD1 (6 bases). V lost 1 base and J 1 base, leaving 14 bases between the germline ends. The V gene's germline CDR1 is LGHDT and CDR2 YNNKEL (reference sequence). This CDR3 comprises 17 residues. CDR3 amino acids: CASSQGSGGASNQPQHF. The CDR3, as DNA: TGTGCCAGCAGCCAAGGGTCTGGGGGGGCGAGCAATCAGCCCCAGCATTTT.

This clonotype was observed a few times. This chain uses TRBV3-1 with TRBJ1-6, with D possibly being TRBD1 (6 bases). The CDR3 is 17 amino acids. The germline V gene has CDR1 LGHDT and CDR2 YNNKEL (reference sequence). The V gene lost 8 bases and the J gene lost 0 bases, with 17 bases spanning the gap. The CDR3 region has the DNA TGTGCCAGCGGGGGCGGGGTTGGTGGCTCCTATAATTCACCCCTCCACTTT. Protein product: CASGGGVGGSYNSPLHF. Looking up the rest from reference TRBV3-1 and TRBJ1-6 gives the full variable domain: DTAVSQTPKYLVTQMGNDKSIKCEQNLGHDTMYWYKQDSKKFLKIMFSYNNKELIINETVPNRFSPKSPDKAHLNLHINSLELGDSAVYFCASGGGVGGSYNSPLHFGNGTRLTVT.

This clonotype has just a few counts. The gene calls are TRBV27 and TRBJ1-5; D ambiguous. V dropped 3 bases and J dropped 7 bases, with 10 bases sitting between them. This CDR3 has 13 amino acids. Germline-derived CDR1 and CDR2 are MNHEY and SMNVEV (reference sequence). This CDR3 reads CASSFRYGQPQHF. The DNA of the CDR3 is TGTGCCAGCAGTTTTCGGTACGGGCAGCCCCAGCATTTT.

This clonotype was picked up many times. V gene TRBV29-1 combines with J gene TRBJ2-7; TRBD2 aligns across 13 bases. V lost 6 bases, J lost 3 bases, and 5 bases stayed unmatched. CDR1 is SQVTM and CDR2 is ANQGSEA in the germline V gene. This CDR3 has 14 amino acids. The CDR3, as DNA: TGCAGCGTGGTACTAGCGGGAGGGCTCTACGAGCAGTACTTC. Its protein product is CSVVLAGGLYEQYF.

The rearrangement joins TRBV11-2 to TRBJ2-1; TRBD2 agrees at 9 bases. The CDR3 extends over 19 amino acids. Germline V lookup: CDR1 SGHAT, CDR2 FQNNGV. V lost 1 base and J lost 0; bases outside the gene matches: 10. The CDR3 DNA is TGTGCCAGCAGCTTAGCATTAGCGGGAGAATCCCGCTCCTACAATGAGCAGTTCTTC. This codes for CASSLALAGESRSYNEQFF.

The V call is TRBV6-1, the J call TRBJ2-5, with 10 bases aligning to TRBD1. The CDR3 extends over 13 amino acids. V shed 6 bases, J shed 7 bases, and the junction held 5 bases outside the gene matches. Germline-derived CDR1 and CDR2 are MNHNS and SASEGT. CDR3 nucleotide sequence: TGTGCCAGCAGCAACCGGGACAGGGGGACCCAGTACTTC. This translates into CASSNRDRGTQYF.

The sample holds a few counts of this clonotype. This chain links TRBV4-3 with TRBJ2-1; a possible D gene is TRBD1 (5 bases). CDR3 length: 15 residues. Germline CDR1 reads LGHNA; CDR2 reads YSLEER. Trimming took off 1 base at V and 4 bases at J, with 11 bases between the two ends. The CDR3 is CASSQGTGTYNEQFF. In DNA form, the CDR3 reads TGCGCCAGCAGCCAAGGAACAGGTACATACAATGAGCAGTTCTTC.

Many counts were recorded for this clonotype. The chain links TRBV28 to TRBJ2-5; 7 bases align to TRBD1. This CDR3 has 13 amino acids. With 4 bases clipped from V and 6 bases from J, the junction kept 5 bases outside the gene matches. CDR1 is MDHEN, CDR2 SYDVKM, per germline. The CDR3 spells CASSSTGRKTQYF. The CDR3 DNA reads TGTGCCAGCAGTTCGACAGGGAGAAAGACCCAGTACTTC.

This clonotype was seen many times. The CDR3 sequence is CASSGGWGTGELFF. CDR3 coding DNA: TGTGCCAGCAGTGGTGGTTGGGGCACCGGGGAGCTGTTTTTT. The chain uses TRBV2 and TRBJ2-2; D gene uncertain. The V end was cut by 4 bases, the J end by 4 bases, with 10 bases between. The CDR3 has 14 residues. CDR1 SNHLY and CDR2 FYNNEI come from the germline V gene.

V gene TRBV5-1 combines with J gene TRBJ1-1; D remains ambiguous. This CDR3 is built from 15 residues. Germline lookup yields CDR1 SGHRS and CDR2 YFSETQ. V gave up 0 bases and J gave up 1 base, with 10 bases separating them. CDR3 DNA: TGCGCCAGCAGCTTGGCCTCAAGCGGGAACACTGAAGCTTTCTTT. Amino acids: CASSLASSGNTEAFF.

This CDR3 reads CASSYGQGVRETQYF. The CDR3 DNA sequence: TGTGCCAGCAGTTATGGACAGGGAGTCCGAGAGACCCAGTACTTC. This chain links TRBV6-2 or TRBV6-3 with TRBJ2-5; TRBD1 aligns across 8 bases. This CDR3 comprises 15 residues. From germline, CDR1 is MNHEY and CDR2 SVGEGT. J was trimmed by 4 bases and V by 3 bases; bases with no gene match: 7.

The chain couples TRBV7-9 to TRBJ1-5; D might be TRBD1 (5 bases). This CDR3 has 14 residues. The V gene lost 3 bases and the J gene lost 4 bases, with 10 bases spanning the gap. Germline CDR1 reads SEHNR; CDR2 reads FQNEAQ (reference sequence). DNA of the CDR3: TGTGCCAGCAGCTTTAGGGACGGTAATCAGCCCCAGCATTTT. It translates to CASSFRDGNQPQHF.

This clonotype was observed a few times. V usage is TRBV6-1 and J usage is TRBJ2-7; TRBD1 matches 9 bases. Germline V gene data show CDR1 as MNHNS and CDR2 as SASEGT. V was clipped by 5 bases and J by 9 bases; unmatched bases: 8. The CDR3 runs to 13 residues. CDR3: CASSPRDRDRQYF. The CDR3 DNA reads as TGTGCCAGCAGTCCCCGGGACAGGGATCGGCAGTACTTC.